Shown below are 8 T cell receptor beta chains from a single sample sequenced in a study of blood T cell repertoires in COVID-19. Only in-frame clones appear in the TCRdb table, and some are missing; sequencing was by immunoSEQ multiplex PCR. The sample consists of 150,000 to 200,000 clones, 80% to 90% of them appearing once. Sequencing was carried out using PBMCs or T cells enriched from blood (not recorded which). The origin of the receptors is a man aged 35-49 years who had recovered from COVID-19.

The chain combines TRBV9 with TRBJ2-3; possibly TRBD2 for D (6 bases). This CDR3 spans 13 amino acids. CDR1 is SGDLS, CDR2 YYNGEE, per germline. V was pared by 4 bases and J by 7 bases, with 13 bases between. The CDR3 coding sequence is TGTGCCAGCAGCCTTGGGACTGACTATACGCAGTATTTT. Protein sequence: CASSLGTDYTQYF. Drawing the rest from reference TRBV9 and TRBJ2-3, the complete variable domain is DSGVTQTPKHLITATGQRVTLRCSPRSGDLSVYWYQQSLDQGLQFLIQYYNGEERAKGNILERFSAQQFPDLHSELNLSSLELGDSALYFCASSLGTDYTQYFGPGTRLTVL.

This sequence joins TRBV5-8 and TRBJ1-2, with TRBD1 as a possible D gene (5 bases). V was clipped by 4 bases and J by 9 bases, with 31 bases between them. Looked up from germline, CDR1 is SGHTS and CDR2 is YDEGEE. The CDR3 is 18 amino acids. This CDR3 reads CASSHLWRRVGRDDSYTF. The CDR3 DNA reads TGTGCCAGCAGCCATTTGTGGCGCAGGGTGGGTCGAGATGATAGCTACACCTTC.

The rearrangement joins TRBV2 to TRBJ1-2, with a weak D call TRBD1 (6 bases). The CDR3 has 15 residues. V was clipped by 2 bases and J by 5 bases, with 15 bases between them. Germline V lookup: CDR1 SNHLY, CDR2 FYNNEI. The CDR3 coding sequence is TGTGCCAGCAGTGAAAGGGGGAGTCAGGGGTATGGCTACACCTTC. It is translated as CASSERGSQGYGYTF.

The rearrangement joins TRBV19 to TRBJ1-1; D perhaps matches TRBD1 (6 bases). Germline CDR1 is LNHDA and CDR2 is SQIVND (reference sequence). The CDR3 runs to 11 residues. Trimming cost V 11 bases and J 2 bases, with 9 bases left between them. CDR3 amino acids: CAWTDNTEAFF. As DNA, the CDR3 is TGTGCCTGGACAGATAACACTGAAGCTTTCTTT.

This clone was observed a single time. CDR3 region: CASSLLASTGELFF. The DNA for the CDR3 is TGTGCCAGCAGCTTATTGGCATCCACCGGGGAGCTGTTTTTT. This chain joins TRBV11-1 and TRBJ2-2, with D uncertain. Trimming pared 2 bases from V and 4 bases from J, leaving 8 bases between. The CDR3 is 14 amino acids. CDR1 and CDR2 (germline): SGHAT, FQDESV (reference sequence).

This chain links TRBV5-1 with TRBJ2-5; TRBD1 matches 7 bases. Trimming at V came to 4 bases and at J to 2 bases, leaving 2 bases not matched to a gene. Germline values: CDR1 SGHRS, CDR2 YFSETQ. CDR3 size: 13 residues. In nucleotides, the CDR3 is TGCGCCAGCAGCCAGGGGGTGCAAGAGACCCAGTACTTC. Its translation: CASSQGVQETQYF.

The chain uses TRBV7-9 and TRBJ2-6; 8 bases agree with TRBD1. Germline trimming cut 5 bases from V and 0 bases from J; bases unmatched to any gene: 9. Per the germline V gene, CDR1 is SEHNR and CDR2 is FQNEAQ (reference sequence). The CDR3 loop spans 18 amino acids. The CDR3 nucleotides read TGTGCCAGCAGCCCAAGGACAGGGACTTTCTCTGGGGCCAACGTCCTGACTTTC. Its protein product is CASSPRTGTFSGANVLTF.

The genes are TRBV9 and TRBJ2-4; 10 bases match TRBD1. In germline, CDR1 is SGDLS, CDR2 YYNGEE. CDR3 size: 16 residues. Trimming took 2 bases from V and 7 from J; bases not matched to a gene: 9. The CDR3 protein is CASSVGTGAGENIQYF. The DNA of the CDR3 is TGTGCCAGCAGCGTGGGGACAGGGGCGGGGGAGAACATTCAGTACTTC. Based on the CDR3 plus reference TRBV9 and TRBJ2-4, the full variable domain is DSGVTQTPKHLITATGQRVTLRCSPRSGDLSVYWYQQSLDQGLQFLIQYYNGEERAKGNILERFSAQQFPDLHSELNLSSLELGDSALYFCASSVGTGAGENIQYFGAGTRLSVL.